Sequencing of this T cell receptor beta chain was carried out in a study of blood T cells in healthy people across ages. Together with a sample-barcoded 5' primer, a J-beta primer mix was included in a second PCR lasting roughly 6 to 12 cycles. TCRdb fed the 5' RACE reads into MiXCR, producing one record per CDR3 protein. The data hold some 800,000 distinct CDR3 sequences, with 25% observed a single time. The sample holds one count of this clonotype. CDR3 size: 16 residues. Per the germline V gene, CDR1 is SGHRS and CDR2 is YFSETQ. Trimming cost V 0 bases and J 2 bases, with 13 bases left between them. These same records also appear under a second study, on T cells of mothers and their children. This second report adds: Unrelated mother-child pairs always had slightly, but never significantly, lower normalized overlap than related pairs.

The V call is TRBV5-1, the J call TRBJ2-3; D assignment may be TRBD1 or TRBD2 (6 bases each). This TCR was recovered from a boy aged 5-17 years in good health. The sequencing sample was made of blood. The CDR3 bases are TGCGCCAGCAGCTTGGAGAGGGGGGCCCACACAGATACGCAGTATTTT. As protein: CASSLERGAHTDTQYF.